The present T cell receptor (beta chain) was sequenced within a study of T cell repertoires in cytomegalovirus infection. TCRdb redid the calling of the reads with MiXCR, one entry per CDR3 protein. The sample shows some 400,000 distinct CDR3 sequences, less than 20% of them seen only once. There are many counts of this clonotype. This TCR was recovered from a human donor in good health (CMV status not recorded). Some clones in this sample may be carry-over from other donors' samples. Sequencing used PBMCs.

The CDR3 coding sequence is TGTGCCAGTAGTACCCAGGGCCGGTTAGAGACCCAGTACTTC. This translates into CASSTQGRLETQYF. The chain uses TRBV19 and TRBJ2-5; D may be TRBD1 (5 bases). From germline, CDR1 is LNHDA and CDR2 SQIVND (reference sequence). The CDR3 covers 14 residues. V was pared by 4 bases and J by 4 bases, with 13 bases between.